What follows describes a single T cell receptor (beta chain). The data derive from a study of control samples from healthy donors and cancer patients. CDR3 length: 14 residues. Germline-derived CDR1 and CDR2 are MNHNY and SVGAGI (reference sequence). V shed 8 bases, J shed 4 bases, and the junction held 9 bases outside the gene matches. The table came from immunoSEQ multiplex PCR; TCRdb's copy has only in-frame clones and leaves some out. The sample gives around 140,000 clones, roughly 93% of which show up once; roughly 5.5% is in the top ten. The TCR was taken from a man younger than 30 in good health. V is TRBV6-6 and J is TRBJ1-2, with 8 positions matching TRBD1. Input material: blood. Written as DNA, the CDR3 is TGTGCCAGCCGTACGACAGGGGTCATCTATGGCTACACCTTC. Amino acid sequence: CASRTTGVIYGYTF.